The present entry profiles one T cell receptor beta chain with its context. Its antigen remains unknown. This CDR3 comprises 17 residues. The ends were cut back, 1 base at V and 0 bases at J, with 12 bases in the middle. Germline V gives CDR1 SGHTA, CDR2 FQGNSA. Donors likely had unrecorded immune exposures despite being nominally healthy when sampled. The data originate from a study of cytomegalovirus exposure and HLA in healthy donors. Findings and caveats of the study: A later analysis linked a missense DCLRE1C variant to TCR beta V- and J-gene trimming.

The PCR was carried out with 60 Vbeta primers and 13 Jbeta primers. The protocol was immunoSEQ multiplex PCR, while the TCRdb copy is restricted to in-frame clones and leaves out a portion. The table records under 150,000 clones, over 65% of them present only once. The TCR was taken from a woman between 25 and 40 years old in good health and CMV-seropositive. V and J are TRBV7-2 and TRBJ2-2; D is possibly TRBD1 (5 bases). Sequences were obtained from PBMCs. As DNA, the CDR3 is TGTGCCAGCAGCTTAGTCTGGGGCGGACCGAACACCGGGGAGCTGTTTTTT. Translating gives CASSLVWGGPNTGELFF.